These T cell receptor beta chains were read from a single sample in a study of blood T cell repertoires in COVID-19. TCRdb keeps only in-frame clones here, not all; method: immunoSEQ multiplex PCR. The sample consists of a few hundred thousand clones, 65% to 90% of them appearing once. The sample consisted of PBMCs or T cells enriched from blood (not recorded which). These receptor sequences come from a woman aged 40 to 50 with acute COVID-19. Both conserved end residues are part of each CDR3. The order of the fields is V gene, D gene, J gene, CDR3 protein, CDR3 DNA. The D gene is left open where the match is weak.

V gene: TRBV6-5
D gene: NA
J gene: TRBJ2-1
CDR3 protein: CASRGGAYYNEQFF
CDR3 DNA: TGTGCCAGCAGGGGGGGGGCCTACTACAATGAGCAGTTCTTC

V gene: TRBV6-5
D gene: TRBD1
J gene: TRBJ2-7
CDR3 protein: CASNNPGQGPYEQYF
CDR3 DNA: TGTGCCAGCAATAATCCGGGACAGGGACCTTACGAGCAGTACTTC

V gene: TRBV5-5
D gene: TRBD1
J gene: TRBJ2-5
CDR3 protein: CASSLGTGANLETQYF
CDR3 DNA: TGTGCCAGCAGCTTGGGGACAGGGGCTAACCTAGAGACCCAGTACTTC

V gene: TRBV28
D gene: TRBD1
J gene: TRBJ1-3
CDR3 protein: CASSPTGAGNTIYF
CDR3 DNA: TGTGCCAGCAGTCCTACAGGGGCTGGAAACACCATATATTTT

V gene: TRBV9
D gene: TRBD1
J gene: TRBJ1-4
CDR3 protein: CASSVGPGQATNEKLFF
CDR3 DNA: TGTGCCAGCAGCGTAGGGCCGGGACAGGCAACTAATGAAAAACTGTTTTTT

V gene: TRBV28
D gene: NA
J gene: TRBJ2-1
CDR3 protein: CASSFHSGYNEQFF
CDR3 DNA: TGTGCCAGCAGTTTCCACAGCGGTTACAATGAGCAGTTCTTC

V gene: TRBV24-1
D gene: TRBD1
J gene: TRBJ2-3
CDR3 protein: CATSDSGQGTYTQYF
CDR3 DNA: TGTGCCACCAGTGATTCGGGACAGGGGACATATACGCAGTATTTT

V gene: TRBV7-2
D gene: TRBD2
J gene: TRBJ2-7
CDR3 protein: CASSLRGGGHDEQYF
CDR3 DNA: TGTGCCAGCAGCTTAAGGGGCGGGGGGCACGACGAGCAGTACTTC

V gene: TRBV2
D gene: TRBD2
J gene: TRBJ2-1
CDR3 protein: CASSTGTTQYNEQFF
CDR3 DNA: TGTGCCAGCAGTACCGGGACTACCCAATACAATGAGCAGTTCTTC

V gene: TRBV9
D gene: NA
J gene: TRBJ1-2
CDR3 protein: CASSRLQGQGGYTF
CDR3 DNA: TGTGCCAGCAGCCGATTGCAGGGGCAGGGTGGCTACACCTTC